Shown below are 20 T cell receptor beta chains from a single sample sequenced in a study of CD8+ T cells in alopecia areata. Treatment in this sample: oral pan-JAK inhibitor, 5-10 mg twice daily. Investigators isolated RNA and reverse transcribed it into cDNA to act as the sequencing template. Some clones are missing from TCRdb's copy, which holds only in-frame ones; the method was immunoSEQ multiplex PCR. The sample shows roughly 100,000 clones, 60% of them seen only once. The material was CD8+ T cells sorted from blood, obtained at approximately week 56, from a patient treated with tofacitinib. The receptors were sampled from a human donor with alopecia areata.

The chain carries TRBV10-2 and TRBJ1-1, with 9 bases matching TRBD1. CDR1 WSHSY and CDR2 SAAADI come from the germline V gene. The trim removed 2 bases at V and 3 bases at J, leaving 19 bases unmatched. This CDR3 has 20 amino acids. CDR3 coding DNA: TGCGCCAGCAGTGAGATCTTCACCCTTCTAACAGGGGGCAAGGACACTGAAGCTTTCTTT. Translating gives CASSEIFTLLTGGKDTEAFF.

The gene calls are TRBV15 and TRBJ2-1; D call uncertain. The CDR3 totals 15 residues. Germline lookup yields CDR1 LNHNV and CDR2 YYDKDF (reference sequence). The V gene lost 0 bases and the J gene lost 5 bases, with 11 bases spanning the gap. The CDR3 spells CATSREAAADNEQFF. The CDR3 DNA sequence: TGTGCCACCAGCAGAGAGGCGGCAGCCGACAATGAGCAGTTCTTC.

The rearrangement links TRBV23-1 to TRBJ2-5, with D uncertain. TRBV23-1 is given ORF status, its function remaining uncertain. The V and J ends lost 8 bases and 7 bases respectively, with 17 bases between them. The CDR3 length is 13 residues. CDR3 residues: CASSSPVPWTQYF. The CDR3 DNA is TGCGCCAGCTCCTCCCCGGTACCGTGGACCCAGTACTTC.

CDR3 in DNA: TGTGCCAGCAGCGGTCCTAGCTCTGGAAACACCATATATTTT. Protein product: CASSGPSSGNTIYF. V usage is TRBV9 and J usage is TRBJ1-3; D is uncertain. Germline V lookup: CDR1 SGDLS, CDR2 YYNGEE. The CDR3 has 14 residues. Trimming cost V 3 bases and J 0 bases, with 7 bases left between them.

This clone was picked up a small number of times. The J gene is TRBJ2-2, the V gene TRBV13, with 11 bases aligning to TRBD1. The V segment lost 3 bases and the J segment 3 bases; nucleotides outside the gene matches: 6. From germline, CDR1 is PRHDT and CDR2 FYEKMQ (reference sequence). This CDR3 region has 17 residues. This chain's CDR3 is CASSFGQGAWYTGELFF. CDR3 sequence (DNA): TGTGCCAGCAGCTTTGGACAGGGGGCTTGGTACACCGGGGAGCTGTTTTTT.

Note on this clone: This same CDR3 is encoded by further DNA sequences in the sample. The V and J genes are TRBV6-5 and TRBJ1-2; D possibly corresponds to TRBD1 (5 bases). V gave up 5 bases and J gave up 2 bases, with 9 bases separating them. Germline V gene data show CDR1 as MNHEY and CDR2 as SVGAGI. This CDR3 comprises 13 residues. CDR3 coding DNA: TGTGCCAGCAGTCTCGACAGAAACTATGGCTACACCTTC. Its protein product is CASSLDRNYGYTF.

This clone was counted a few times. The gene calls are TRBV30 and TRBJ1-2; 8 bases are a match to TRBD1. Germline CDR1 GTSNPN, CDR2 SVGIG (reference sequence). CDR3 length equals 11 residues. Germline trimming cut 4 bases from V and 6 bases from J; bases unmatched to any gene: 1. CDR3 DNA: TGTGCCTGGACAGGGGGCCATGGCTACACCTTC. Translating it yields CAWTGGHGYTF.

The gene calls are TRBV5-5 and TRBJ2-5, with D perhaps TRBD2 (5 bases). This CDR3 region has 15 residues. CDR1 SGHKS and CDR2 YYEKEE come from the germline V gene (reference sequence). Trimming removed 4 bases at V and 5 bases at J, with 18 bases between. As DNA, the CDR3 is TGTGCCAGCAGCCCTGCCGATGCCACGGGGGAGACCCAGTACTTC. Residues: CASSPADATGETQYF. Filled out from reference TRBV5-5 and TRBJ2-5, the complete variable domain reads DAGVTQSPTHLIKTRGQQVTLRCSPISGHKSVSWYQQVLGQGPQFIFQYYEKEERGRGNFPDRFSARQFPNYSSELNVNALLLGDSALYLCASSPADATGETQYFGPGTRLLVL.

This clone was counted ten times or more. This chain links TRBV19 with TRBJ2-1, with 12 nucleotides matching TRBD2. CDR3 length equals 16 residues. V lost 5 bases to trimming and J lost 9 bases; unmatched junction nucleotides: 11. CDR1 and CDR2 from the germline V gene are LNHDA and SQIVND (reference sequence). As DNA, the CDR3 is TGTGCCAGTAGTGAGCCTAGCGGGGGGGCCCCTTCTGAGCAGTTCTTC. This gives the protein CASSEPSGGAPSEQFF.

This clone was counted between two and nine times. The V gene is TRBV15, the J gene TRBJ2-5; D is ambiguous. The CDR3 runs 15 residues. Germline CDR1 LNHNV, CDR2 YYDKDF (reference sequence). The ends were cut back, 5 bases at V and 5 bases at J, with 18 bases in the middle. CDR3 loop: CATSGPVYIRETQYF. As DNA, the CDR3 is TGTGCCACCAGCGGTCCCGTTTACATTAGGGAGACCCAGTACTTC. Combining the CDR3 with reference TRBV15 and TRBJ2-5 gives the whole variable domain DAMVIQNPRYQVTQFGKPVTLSCSQTLNHNVMYWYQQKSSQAPKLLFHYYDKDFNNEADTPDNFQSRRPNTSFCFLDIRSPGLGDTAMYLCATSGPVYIRETQYFGPGTRLLVL.

V gene TRBV30 combines with J gene TRBJ2-3; D is possibly TRBD1 or TRBD2 (6 bases each). Between the trimmed V and J ends, which lost 5 bases and 0 bases, there was a span of 12 bases. The germline V gene encodes CDR1 GTSNPN and CDR2 SVGIG (reference sequence). The CDR3 runs 14 residues. CDR3 bases: TGTGCCTGGGAGGGGGGAGGTAGCACAGATACGCAGTATTTT. Translated: CAWEGGGSTDTQYF.

This clone was counted a few times. J is TRBJ2-3 and V is TRBV5-8, with 10 positions matching TRBD2. Germline V gene data show CDR1 as SGHTS and CDR2 as YDEGEE. CDR3 length equals 14 residues. Trimming removed 5 bases from V and 4 bases from J; junction bases left unmatched: 4. The CDR3 sequence is CASRAGGYPDTQYF. CDR3 sequence (DNA): TGTGCCAGCAGAGCGGGGGGGTACCCAGATACGCAGTATTTT. Full variable domain (rest looked up from reference TRBV5-8 and TRBJ2-3): EAGVTQSPTHLIKTRGQQATLRCSPISGHTSVYWYQQALGLGLQFLLWYDEGEERNRGNFPPRFSGRQFPNYSSELNVNALELEDSALYLCASRAGGYPDTQYFGPGTRLTVL.

This chain connects TRBV11-2 to TRBJ1-2, with a weak D call TRBD1 (5 bases). The germline CDR1 and CDR2 sequences are SGHAT and FQNNGV. The V and J ends lost 8 bases and 4 bases respectively, with 8 bases between them. The CDR3 is 11 amino acids. The CDR3 bases are TGTGCCAGCGGGGGAGGCTATGGCTACACCTTC. Its protein product is CASGGGYGYTF.

The chain recombines TRBV7-9 with TRBJ2-3, with 8 nucleotides matching TRBD1. Germline values: CDR1 SEHNR, CDR2 FQNEAQ (reference sequence). This CDR3 has 14 amino acids. Germline trimming cut 6 bases from V and 6 bases from J; bases unmatched to any gene: 8. Written as DNA, the CDR3 is TGTGCCAGCAGGCGGACAGGGTGGAACGATACGCAGTATTTT. Its translation: CASRRTGWNDTQYF.

The rearrangement joins TRBV5-6 to TRBJ2-1; no clear D gene. This CDR3 has 12 amino acids. In germline, CDR1 is SGHDT, CDR2 YYEEEE. Trimming took off 3 bases at V and 3 bases at J, with 4 bases between the two ends. CDR3 DNA: TGTGCCAGCAGCTCCAACTACAATGAGCAGTTCTTC. It specifies CASSSNYNEQFF. Filled out from reference TRBV5-6 and TRBJ2-1, the complete variable domain reads DAGVTQSPTHLIKTRGQQVTLRCSPKSGHDTVSWYQQALGQGPQFIFQYYEEEERQRGNFPDRFSGHQFPNYSSELNVNALLLGDSALYLCASSSNYNEQFFGPGTRLTVL.

This chain uses TRBV2 with TRBJ1-1, with a weak D call TRBD1 (5 bases). The V end was cut by 4 bases, the J end by 10 bases, with 19 bases between. The CDR3 length is 14 residues. The germline V gene encodes CDR1 SNHLY and CDR2 FYNNEI. This chain's CDR3 is CASSGKGGEGGAFF. Here the CDR3 DNA reads TGTGCCAGCAGTGGGAAGGGAGGGGAAGGTGGAGCTTTCTTT.

The chain links TRBV5-1 to TRBJ1-2; tentatively, D is TRBD1 (5 bases). The length of the CDR3 is 11 residues. From germline, CDR1 is SGHRS and CDR2 YFSETQ. Trimming removed 2 bases from V and 7 bases from J, with 6 bases in between. The CDR3 is CASSFTGGYTF. CDR3 nucleotides: TGCGCCAGCAGCTTTACAGGTGGCTACACCTTC.

The gene calls are TRBV10-3 and TRBJ2-5; no clear D. There are 14 residues in the CDR3. The V gene lost 2 bases and the J gene lost 2 bases, with 9 bases spanning the gap. Germline values: CDR1 ENHRY, CDR2 SYGVKD. The CDR3 region has the DNA TGTGCCATCAGTGAGCCCGGTCAACAAGAGACCCAGTACTTC. Translating gives CAISEPGQQETQYF.

This chain links TRBV27 with TRBJ1-1; D ambiguous. CDR1 is MNHEY, CDR2 SMNVEV, per germline (reference sequence). The CDR3 loop spans 13 amino acids. Trimming took off 2 bases at V and 0 bases at J, with 4 bases between the two ends. CDR3 in amino acids: CASSLGMNTEAFF. CDR3 coding DNA: TGTGCCAGCAGTTTAGGCATGAACACTGAAGCTTTCTTT.

In its sample, this clone was seen a few times. The chain has TRBV29-1 and TRBJ1-3; no clear D gene. V lost 7 bases, J lost 3 bases, and 10 bases lay in between. CDR3 length: 12 residues. The germline V gene encodes CDR1 SQVTM and CDR2 ANQGSEA. CDR3 sequence reads: CSAALDGNTIYF. CDR3 DNA: TGCAGCGCGGCGTTAGATGGAAACACCATATATTTT.